The clone carrying this T cell receptor beta chain came up once. Its antigen is unknown. V was trimmed by 4 bases and J by 1 base, leaving 14 bases between them. This CDR3 is built from 16 residues. The germline V gene has CDR1 SGHTA and CDR2 FQGNSA. This was a deep-level run. TCRdb keeps only in-frame clones here, not all; method: immunoSEQ multiplex PCR. The sample includes approximately 2,300,000 clones, roughly 90% of them seen just once. The record originates from a study of shared clonotypes between healthy human individuals. Study-wide context: A few men and a couple of women, aged 18 to 49, were donors.

CD4+ cells yielded CD45RA+ naive and CD45RA-negative memory subsets. Study conclusions and caveats: The genetic and exposure-history diversity represented was limited by few donors.

V and J are TRBV7-2 and TRBJ2-1; D is tentatively TRBD1 or TRBD2 (5 bases each). The sequenced sample was naive CD4+ T cells from PBMCs. The subset here: CD45RA+ positively selected. The source of this sequence is a man aged 18 to 30 in good health. Some clones in this sample may be carry-over from other donors' samples. The CDR3 DNA reads TGTGCCAGCAGCTCATCAGGGACCGATTCCTACAATGAGCAGTTCTTC. Protein product: CASSSSGTDSYNEQFF.